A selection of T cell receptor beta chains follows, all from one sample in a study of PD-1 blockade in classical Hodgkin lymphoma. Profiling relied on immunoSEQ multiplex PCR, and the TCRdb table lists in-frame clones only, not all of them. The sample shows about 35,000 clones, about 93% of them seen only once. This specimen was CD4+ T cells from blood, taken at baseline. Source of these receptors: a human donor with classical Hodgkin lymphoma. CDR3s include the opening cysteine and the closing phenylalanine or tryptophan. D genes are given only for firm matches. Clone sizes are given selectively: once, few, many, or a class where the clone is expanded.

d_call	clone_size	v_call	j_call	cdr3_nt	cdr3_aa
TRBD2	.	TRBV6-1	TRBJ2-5	TGTGCCAGCAGTGAAGCGCTGGGGACTAGCGGGAAAGGGACCCAGTACTTC	CASSEALGTSGKGTQYF
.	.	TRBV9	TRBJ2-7	TGTGCCAGCAGCGTAGCCCCCCAGAGCTCCTACGAGCAGTACTTC	CASSVAPQSSYEQYF
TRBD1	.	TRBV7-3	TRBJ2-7	TGTGCCAGCAGCTTAAGTCGGGCAGGGGGCCTGGCGCTCGAGCAGTACTTC	CASSLSRAGGLALEQYF
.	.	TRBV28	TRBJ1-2	TGTGCCAGCACCTTCAACCCCCAGGGGTACTATGGCTACACCTTC	CASTFNPQGYYGYTF
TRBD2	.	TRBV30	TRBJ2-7	TGTGCCTGGAGCTGGTCTAGCGGTGATGTTGGGCAGTACTTC	CAWSWSSGDVGQYF
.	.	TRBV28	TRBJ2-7	TGTGCCAGCAGTTTCCTAGGCTCCTACGAGCAGTACTTC	CASSFLGSYEQYF
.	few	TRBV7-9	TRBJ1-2	TGTGCCAGCAGCCTTCACGAGATTAACTATGGCTACACCTTC	CASSLHEINYGYTF
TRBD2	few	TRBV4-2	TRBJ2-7	TGTGCCAGCAGCCAAGTGATATCTACTAGCGGAACCTACGAGCAGTACTTC	CASSQVISTSGTYEQYF
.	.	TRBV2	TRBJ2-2	TGTGCCAGCAGTCTGCTCAGGGACACCGGGGAGCTGTTTTTT	CASSLLRDTGELFF
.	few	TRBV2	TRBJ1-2	TGTGCCAGCAGTGAAGGGGGCTATGGCTACACCTTC	CASSEGGYGYTF
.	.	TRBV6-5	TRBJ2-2	TGTGCCAGCAGTTTAGGACCACCCGGGGAGCTGTTTTTT	CASSLGPPGELFF
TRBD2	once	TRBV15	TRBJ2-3	TGTGCCACCAGCAGAGTAATTAGCGGGAGCGGTCCGGATACGCAGTATTTT	CATSRVISGSGPDTQYF
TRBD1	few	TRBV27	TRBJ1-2	TGTGCCAGCAGTTTCTCAGGGGGCGCGGGTGGCTACACCTTC	CASSFSGGAGGYTF
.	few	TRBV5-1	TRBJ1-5	TGCGCCAGCAGTGCGGGGGACAATCAGCCCCAGCATTTT	CASSAGDNQPQHF
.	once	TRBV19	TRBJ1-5	TGTGCCAGTAGTTTACAGGGATCCGAGCCCCAGCATTTT	CASSLQGSEPQHF
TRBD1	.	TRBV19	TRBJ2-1	TGTGCCAGTAGTACTTGGACAGGGGGCGCGGGGTACAATGAGCAGTTCTTC	CASSTWTGGAGYNEQFF
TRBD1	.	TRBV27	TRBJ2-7	TGTGCCAGCAGTTCTAGACAGGGCTACGAGCAGTACTTC	CASSSRQGYEQYF
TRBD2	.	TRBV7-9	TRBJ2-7	TGTGCCAGCAGCTTATCGACGCCGTCTAGCGGCTCCTACGAGCAGTACTTC	CASSLSTPSSGSYEQYF
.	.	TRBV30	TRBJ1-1	TGTGCCTGGAGATACGGATGGGCTGAAGCTTTCTTT	CAWRYGWAEAFF
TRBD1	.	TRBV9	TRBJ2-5	TGTGCCAGCAGCGTGGGTACAGGGGCGAGACAAGAGACCCAGTACTTC	CASSVGTGARQETQYF
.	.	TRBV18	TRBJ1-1	TGTGCCAGCTCACCATTTCAATCCCATAACACTGAAGCTTTCTTT	CASSPFQSHNTEAFF
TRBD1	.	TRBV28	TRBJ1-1	TGTGCCAGTCCCTCAGAGGGGGCTTTGAACACTGAAGCTTTCTTT	CASPSEGALNTEAFF
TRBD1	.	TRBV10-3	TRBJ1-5	TGTGCCATCAGTGAGTCTGGGACAGGGAATCAGCCCCAGCATTTT	CAISESGTGNQPQHF
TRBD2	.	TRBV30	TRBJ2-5	TGTGCCTGGATGGGCGGGAGCGTGACCCAGTACTTC	CAWMGGSVTQYF
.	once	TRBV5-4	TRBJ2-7	TGTGCCAGCAGCTTGGATGTCGGAATAGCCTACGAGCAGTACTTC	CASSLDVGIAYEQYF
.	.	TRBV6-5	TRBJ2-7	TGTGCCAGCAGTTACTCCTTACAACTCTCCTACGAGCAGTACTTC	CASSYSLQLSYEQYF
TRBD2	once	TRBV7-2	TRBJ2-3	TGTGCCAGCAGTCGGACTAGCGGGGGGCGCACAGATACGCAGTATTTT	CASSRTSGGRTDTQYF
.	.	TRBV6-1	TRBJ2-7	TGTGCCAGCACCCCGACTGTGGGGACCTACGAGCAGTACTTC	CASTPTVGTYEQYF
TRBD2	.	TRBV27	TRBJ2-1	TGTGCCAGCAGTTCCCCTAGCGGGAGGGTCAATGAGCAGTTCTTC	CASSSPSGRVNEQFF
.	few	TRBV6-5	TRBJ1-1	TGTGCCAGCAGTTACCCGTCACAGGGACAAGCTTTCTTT	CASSYPSQGQAFF
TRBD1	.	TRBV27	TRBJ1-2	TGTGCCAGCAGTTTAAAGGGGGCGCTGGGCTATGGCTACACCTTC	CASSLKGALGYGYTF
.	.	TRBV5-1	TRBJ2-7	TGCGCCAGCAGCTTGTCCGCTACCATCACCTACGAGCAGTACTTC	CASSLSATITYEQYF
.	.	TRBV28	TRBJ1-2	TGTGCCAGCAGTAAACTGGGAATCTATGGCTACACCTTC	CASSKLGIYGYTF
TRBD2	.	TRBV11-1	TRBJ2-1	TGTGCCAGCAGCTTATCGTTAGCGGGTCTATACAATGAGCAGTTCTTC	CASSLSLAGLYNEQFF
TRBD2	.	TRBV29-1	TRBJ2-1	TGCAGCGTTGCCAGACTAGCGGAATACAATGAGCAGTTCTTC	CSVARLAEYNEQFF
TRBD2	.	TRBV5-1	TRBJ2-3	TGCGCCAGCAGCTCGGGACTAGCGACTAGCACAGATACGCAGTATTTT	CASSSGLATSTDTQYF
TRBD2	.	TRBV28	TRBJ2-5	TGTGCCAGCAGTCCGAGCGGGAGGGCCGGGGAGACCCAGTACTTC	CASSPSGRAGETQYF
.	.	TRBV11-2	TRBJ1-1	TGTGCCAGCAGCCAAAACCCGGGGACTGAAGCTTTCTTT	CASSQNPGTEAFF
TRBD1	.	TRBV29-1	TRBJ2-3	TGCAGCGCCGGCCCAGGGGGAGATACGCAGTATTTT	CSAGPGGDTQYF
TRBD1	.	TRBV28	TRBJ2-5	TGTGCCAGCAGTTTGAAACAGGGGGCAGAGACCCAGTACTTC	CASSLKQGAETQYF
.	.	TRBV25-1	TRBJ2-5	TGTGCCAGCAGTGGGCTAGCCGGGGCGACCCAGTACTTC	CASSGLAGATQYF
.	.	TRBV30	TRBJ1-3	TGTGCCTGGAGTGGAGGAGGAACGGCTGGAAACACCATATATTTT	CAWSGGGTAGNTIYF
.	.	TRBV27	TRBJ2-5	TGTGCCAGCAGAACTAACACTAAAGAGACCCAGTACTTC	CASRTNTKETQYF
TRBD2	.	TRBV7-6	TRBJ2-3	TGTGCCAGCAGCTTAGTACTAGCGGGAGCAGGCGCAGATACGCAGTATTTT	CASSLVLAGAGADTQYF
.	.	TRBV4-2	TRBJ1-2	TGTGCCAGCAGCCCCCTCGCAAGCGCTAACTATGGCTACACCTTC	CASSPLASANYGYTF
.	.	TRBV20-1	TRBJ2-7	TGCAGTGCTCGGGCAGGCGGCGAGCGGTACTTC	CSARAGGERYF
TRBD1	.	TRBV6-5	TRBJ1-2	TGTGCCAGCAGTTCGGGACAGGGGGCGCGAGGCTACACCTTC	CASSSGQGARGYTF
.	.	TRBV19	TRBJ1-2	TGTGCCACCTCGCAAGCACAGGGTCCGAGTGGCTACACCTTC	CATSQAQGPSGYTF
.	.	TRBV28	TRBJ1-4	TGTGCCAGCACCACTGGCCGGACGAATGAAAAACTGTTTTTT	CASTTGRTNEKLFF
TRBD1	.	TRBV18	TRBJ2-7	TGTGCCAGCTCACCAGGGACAGGGGGTTACGAGCAGTACTTC	CASSPGTGGYEQYF